This TCR beta chain was profiled in a study of radiotherapy plus CTLA-4 blockade in lung cancer (dated by TCRdb to about 2018). At the level of the whole study: Among enrolled patients, roughly 17% had an objective response and roughly 30% reached disease control.

In this study, focal radiation therapy paired with CTLA-4 blockade (ipilimumab) was tested in patients who had chemo-refractory metastatic non-small-cell lung cancer. General study outcomes and caveats: Early dynamic changes in blood T cell clones, together with increased serum interferon-beta after radiation, were reported as the strongest predictors of response. After treatment with radiotherapy and ipilimumab, TCR clones that originated in tumors expanded in peripheral blood.

There are 16 amino acids in the CDR3, from cysteine to phenylalanine inclusive. Just CDR3 DNA is preserved here, 48 bases in frame from base 1. CDR1 KGHSH and CDR2 LQKENI were looked up in the germline V gene. Relative to germline, V is 3 bases shorter and J is 0 bases shorter, with 14 bases between their ends. The library was built by means of the immunoSEQ multiplex PCR assay. In TCRdb, the immuneACCESS table is reduced to in-frame sequences with V and J assigned. These tables do not hold every clone; where another copy was compared, an unresolved V gene accounts for under half, and the others remain unexplained. Here the sample has roughly 62,000 clones; roughly 80% occur a single time. Of the sample, under 5% is held by the ten largest clones. This clone was seen more than once but under ten times. Its specific antigen is unknown. Base qualities are not provided; no much larger clone lies one nucleotide away.

The receptor was derived from a human donor with non-small cell lung cancer who had a complete response to radiotherapy plus ipilimumab. Sequencing used peripheral blood, obtained from a patient treated with radiotherapy plus ipilimumab. The chain is assembled from TRBV18 and TRBJ1-2; no confident D gene assignment can be made. The CDR3 sequence is CASSPSGRPANYGYTF. Here is the DNA: TGTGCCAGCTCACCGAGTGGCAGACCAGCTAACTATGGCTACACCTTC. Extended through the reference TRBV18 and TRBJ1-2 proteins, this CDR3 yields the full variable domain: NAGVMQNPRHLVRRRGQEARLRCSPMKGHSHVYWYRQLPEEGLKFMVYLQKENIIDESGMPKERFSAEFPKEGPSILRIQQVVRGDSAAYFCASSPSGRPANYGYTFGSGTRLTVV.